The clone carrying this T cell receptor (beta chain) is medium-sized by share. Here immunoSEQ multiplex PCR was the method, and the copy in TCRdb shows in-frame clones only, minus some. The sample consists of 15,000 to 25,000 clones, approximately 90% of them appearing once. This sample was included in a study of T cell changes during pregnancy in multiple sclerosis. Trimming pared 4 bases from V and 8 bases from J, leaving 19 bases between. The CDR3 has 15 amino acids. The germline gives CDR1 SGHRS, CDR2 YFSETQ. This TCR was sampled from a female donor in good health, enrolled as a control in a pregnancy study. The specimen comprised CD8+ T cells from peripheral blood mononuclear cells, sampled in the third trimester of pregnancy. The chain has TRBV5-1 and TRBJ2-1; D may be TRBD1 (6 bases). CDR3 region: CASSPQGAQGDEQFF. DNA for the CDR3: TGCGCCAGCAGCCCACAGGGTGCTCAGGGCGATGAGCAGTTCTTC.